Listed below are T cell receptor beta chains from one sample, sequenced in a study of OX40 agonist ivuxolimab in advanced cancers. The method was immunoSEQ multiplex PCR; TCRdb's version includes in-frame clones alone and lacks a portion of them. The data hold around 38,000 clones, with 70% to 85% observed a single time. The material was CD4+ or CD8+ T cells sorted from blood, obtained in a trial of the OX40 agonist ivuxolimab. The receptor set was obtained from an adult with an advanced solid tumor such as melanoma, head and neck, liver or kidney cancer. Both conserved end residues are part of each CDR3. A D gene is named only where the DNA matches it firmly. Only part of the rows carry a size: once, few, many, or a class if the clone is expanded.

J gene: TRBJ2-1; clone size: NA; D gene: TRBD2; V gene: TRBV6-4; CDR3 length: 15; CDR3 protein: CASSNGTSGYNEQFF; CDR3 DNA: TGTGCCAGCAGTAATGGGACTAGCGGCTACAATGAGCAGTTCTTC
J gene: TRBJ2-4; clone size: NA; D gene: TRBD1; V gene: TRBV9; CDR3 length: 15; CDR3 protein: CASSEGQTTTRIQYF; CDR3 DNA: TGTGCCAGCAGCGAGGGACAGACAACAACACGCATTCAGTACTTC
J gene: TRBJ1-6; clone size: few; D gene: NA; V gene: TRBV19; CDR3 length: 13; CDR3 protein: CASSFKTDSPLHF; CDR3 DNA: TGTGCCAGTAGTTTCAAGACAGATTCACCCCTCCACTTT
J gene: TRBJ1-4; clone size: NA; D gene: NA; V gene: TRBV11-2; CDR3 length: 19; CDR3 protein: CASSPPGRNLRSTNEKLFF; CDR3 DNA: TGTGCCAGCAGCCCCCCGGGACGGAACCTCCGCTCAACTAATGAAAAACTGTTTTTT
J gene: TRBJ2-1; clone size: NA; D gene: NA; V gene: TRBV5-4; CDR3 length: 17; CDR3 protein: CASSSPHDPGRDNEQFF; CDR3 DNA: TGTGCCAGCAGCTCACCCCATGACCCTGGACGGGACAATGAGCAGTTCTTC
J gene: TRBJ1-1; clone size: NA; D gene: TRBD1; V gene: TRBV11-3; CDR3 length: 13; CDR3 protein: CASSSTGMTEAFF; CDR3 DNA: TGTGCCAGCAGCTCGACAGGGATGACTGAAGCTTTCTTT
J gene: TRBJ2-7; clone size: NA; D gene: NA; V gene: TRBV10-3; CDR3 length: 13; CDR3 protein: CAISRAGSGEQYF; CDR3 DNA: TGTGCCATCAGTCGCGCGGGATCTGGGGAGCAGTACTTC
J gene: TRBJ2-7; clone size: NA; D gene: TRBD2; V gene: TRBV9; CDR3 length: 16; CDR3 protein: CASSVAPGTRTYEQYF; CDR3 DNA: TGTGCCAGCAGCGTGGCCCCCGGGACTAGAACCTACGAGCAGTACTTC
J gene: TRBJ1-1; clone size: NA; D gene: TRBD1; V gene: TRBV5-1; CDR3 length: 16; CDR3 protein: CASSLGFQGANTEAFF; CDR3 DNA: TGCGCCAGCAGCTTGGGTTTTCAGGGGGCCAACACTGAAGCTTTCTTT
J gene: TRBJ2-3; clone size: NA; D gene: NA; V gene: TRBV28; CDR3 length: 15; CDR3 protein: CASSVPGLDTDTQYF; CDR3 DNA: TGTGCCAGCAGTGTCCCAGGGTTAGACACAGATACGCAGTATTTT
J gene: TRBJ1-4; clone size: NA; D gene: TRBD1; V gene: TRBV27; CDR3 length: 14; CDR3 protein: CASSSQGRHEKLFF; CDR3 DNA: TGTGCCAGCAGTTCACAGGGGCGACATGAAAAACTGTTTTTT
J gene: TRBJ2-1; clone size: NA; D gene: NA; V gene: TRBV4-3; CDR3 length: 17; CDR3 protein: CASSQDSRSFSYNEQFF; CDR3 DNA: TGCGCCAGCAGCCAAGATAGTAGGAGTTTCTCCTACAATGAGCAGTTCTTC
J gene: TRBJ2-7; clone size: NA; D gene: TRBD2; V gene: TRBV10-2; CDR3 length: 15; CDR3 protein: CASAPGTSGTREQYF; CDR3 DNA: TGCGCCAGCGCCCCCGGGACTAGCGGGACGCGGGAGCAGTACTTC
J gene: TRBJ1-1; clone size: once; D gene: TRBD1; V gene: TRBV27; CDR3 length: 14; CDR3 protein: CASSSWTGNTEAFF; CDR3 DNA: TGTGCCAGCAGTTCCTGGACAGGGAACACTGAAGCTTTCTTT
J gene: TRBJ2-7; clone size: once; D gene: TRBD1; V gene: TRBV28; CDR3 length: 15; CDR3 protein: CASSSPGQGGYEQYF; CDR3 DNA: TGTGCCAGCAGTTCTCCGGGACAGGGAGGCTACGAGCAGTACTTC
J gene: TRBJ1-5; clone size: NA; D gene: NA; V gene: TRBV25-1; CDR3 length: 14; CDR3 protein: CASSAAYSNQPQHF; CDR3 DNA: TGTGCCAGCAGTGCAGCATATAGCAATCAGCCCCAGCATTTT
J gene: TRBJ1-2; clone size: once; D gene: NA; V gene: TRBV23-1; CDR3 length: 14; CDR3 protein: CASSQDQGHYGYTF; CDR3 DNA: TGCGCCAGCAGTCAAGACCAGGGGCACTATGGCTACACCTTC
J gene: TRBJ1-2; clone size: NA; D gene: NA; V gene: TRBV4-1; CDR3 length: 16; CDR3 protein: CASSQPGTKSPGGYTF; CDR3 DNA: TGCGCCAGCAGCCAACCTGGGACCAAATCGCCGGGTGGCTACACCTTC